Ten or more counts support the clone carrying this T cell receptor beta chain. Its antigen is still unknown. The source of the sample is a study of T cells in Graves' hyperthyroidism and ophthalmopathy. Study in general: It was at initial diagnosis, before any treatment, that peripheral blood was collected.

Study-level findings and limits: Researchers found most expanded thyroid clonotypes above 0.001 in blood as well.

The length of the CDR3 is 16 residues. With 4 bases removed from V and 5 bases from J, the gap between germline ends came to 18 bases. Germline lookup yields CDR1 SGDLS and CDR2 YYNGEE. Patients between 18 and 65 years old had hyperthyroidism, newly diagnosed and lasting under 2 months. Diagnostic decisions used clinical symptoms, serum thyroxine and TRAb, thyroid ultrasound and orbital computed tomography. RNA transcripts were the template for amplifying TCR beta CDR3 regions. The TCR CDR3 was amplified in a first-round RT-PCR using the HTBI primer set. TCRdb ran MiXCR on the multiplex PCR reads and lists one entry per CDR3 protein. The sample holds approximately 710,000 distinct CDR3 sequences; about 18% are singletons and the top ten take roughly a sixth.

Sequenced: blood. The clonotype was recovered from a man aged 50 to 60 with Graves' hyperthyroidism. V usage is TRBV9 and J usage is TRBJ2-2, with D perhaps TRBD1 or TRBD2 (5 bases each). CDR3 bases: TGTGCCAGCAGCCTACGGGGCACAATGGGGACCGGGGAGCTGTTTTTT. Encoded protein: CASSLRGTMGTGELFF.